Shown below are 17 T cell receptor beta chains from a single sample sequenced in a study of identical twins. Each CDR3 protein gets one entry after TCRdb re-called the 5' RACE reads with MiXCR. In the table there are 450,000 or so distinct CDR3 sequences, approximately 24% of which are singletons. These same records also appear under a second study, on T cells expressing NK-cell markers.

The sequenced sample consisted of CD4+ T cells sorted from blood. The receptors were sampled from a woman aged 18-29 years in good health.

The rearrangement joins TRBV11-3 to TRBJ2-6; D gene ambiguous. Germline assignment: CDR1 SGHNT and CDR2 YENEEA. Trimming pared 5 bases from V and 1 base from J, leaving 12 bases between. There are 16 residues in the CDR3. The chain's CDR3 is CASSLHSGSGANVLTF. The CDR3 nucleotides read TGTGCCAGCAGCCTACACAGTGGGTCTGGGGCCAACGTCCTGACTTTC.

This clonotype was recorded once. The V gene is TRBV15, the J gene TRBJ2-3, with D tentatively TRBD2 (5 bases). This CDR3 contains 13 residues. With 5 bases removed from V and 2 bases from J, the gap between germline ends came to 8 bases. Germline V CDR1 and CDR2: LNHNV, YYDKDF (reference sequence). CDR3 DNA sequence: TGTGCCACCAGCCCCCGGGACACAGATACGCAGTATTTT. This sequence encodes CATSPRDTDTQYF.

This clonotype was seen more than once but under ten times. This chain connects TRBV9 to TRBJ1-1, with a possible D match to TRBD1 (5 bases). The CDR3 is 15 amino acids. V lost 0 bases to trimming and J lost 2 bases, with 11 bases between them. The V gene's germline CDR1 is SGDLS and CDR2 YYNGEE. DNA of the CDR3: TGTGCCAGCAGCGTAGTTGGAGGGGCAAACACTGAAGCTTTCTTT. Protein product: CASSVVGGANTEAFF.

The chain recombines TRBV20-1 with TRBJ2-4, with a weak D call TRBD2 (6 bases). The CDR3 extends over 14 amino acids. CDR1 DFQATT and CDR2 SNEGSKA come from the germline V gene (reference sequence). V was trimmed by 2 bases and J by 8 bases, leaving 16 bases between them. The CDR3 is CSARKGPTGDIQYF. CDR3 nucleotides: TGCAGTGCTAGAAAGGGACCCACGGGGGACATTCAGTACTTC.

V gene TRBV12-3 or TRBV12-4 combines with J gene TRBJ2-7; 7 bases line up with TRBD1. The CDR3 spans 17 residues. V shed 5 bases and J 4 bases; nucleotides not matched to a gene: 17. The CDR3 sequence is CASSPSGTEFFRYEQYF. CDR3 in DNA: TGTGCCAGCAGTCCATCCGGGACAGAATTCTTCCGTTACGAGCAGTACTTC.

This clonotype occurred a few times. The CDR3 sequence is CASTRAGSYEQYF. DNA for the CDR3: TGTGCCAGCACCAGGGCAGGCAGCTACGAGCAGTACTTC. The rearrangement uses TRBV27 and TRBJ2-7; a weak D match, TRBD1 (5 bases). There are 13 residues in the CDR3. V dropped 7 bases and J dropped 3 bases, with 13 bases sitting between them. Germline-derived CDR1 and CDR2 are MNHEY and SMNVEV (reference sequence).

This clonotype was picked up a small number of times. The chain combines TRBV18 with TRBJ2-3; 7 bases are a match to TRBD2. Germline CDR1 KGHSH, CDR2 LQKENI. CDR3 length equals 15 residues. The junction had 9 bases not matched to a gene; V was cut back by 7 bases and J by 2 bases. The chain's CDR3 is CASYGGMYATDTQYF. The CDR3, as DNA: TGTGCCAGCTACGGGGGGATGTACGCCACAGATACGCAGTATTTT. The whole variable domain, remainder taken from reference TRBV18 and TRBJ2-3, is NAGVMQNPRHLVRRRGQEARLRCSPMKGHSHVYWYRQLPEEGLKFMVYLQKENIIDESGMPKERFSAEFPKEGPSILRIQQVVRGDSAAYFCASYGGMYATDTQYFGPGTRLTVL.

This clonotype has only a few counts. V gene TRBV20-1 combines with J gene TRBJ1-1; a weak D match, TRBD1 (5 bases). V gave up 4 bases and J gave up 4 bases, with 10 bases separating them. CDR1 and CDR2 (germline): DFQATT, SNEGSKA (reference sequence). The CDR3 has 12 amino acids. The CDR3 sequence: CSAIRVGTEAFF. The CDR3 nucleotides are TGCAGTGCTATCAGGGTGGGCACTGAAGCTTTCTTT.

The rearrangement uses TRBV2 and TRBJ2-1, with TRBD2 identical over 8 bases. V lost 8 bases, J lost 8 bases, and 17 bases stayed unmatched. Germline V gene lookup returns CDR1 SNHLY and CDR2 FYNNEI. The CDR3 sequence is 16 residues long. CDR3 nucleotides: TGTGCCAGCGGCAAGCCTACTAGCGGCCATGCGGATGAGCAGTTCTTC. As protein: CASGKPTSGHADEQFF.

This clonotype has only a few counts. The rearrangement joins TRBV20-1 to TRBJ1-1; D gene uncertain. From germline, CDR1 is DFQATT and CDR2 SNEGSKA (reference sequence). CDR3 length equals 13 residues. Trimming removed 3 bases at V and 0 bases at J, with 8 bases between. The CDR3: CSASQDMNTEAFF. The CDR3 region has the DNA TGCAGTGCTAGTCAAGACATGAACACTGAAGCTTTCTTT.

CDR3 nucleotides: TGCAGTGCCATAGCGGGAGAAAAGGCGAACACCGGGGAGCTGTTTTTT. This codes for CSAIAGEKANTGELFF. The chain uses TRBV20-1 and TRBJ2-2; 9 bases are shared with TRBD2. Trimming cost V 6 bases and J 0 bases; bases outside gene matches: 8. CDR3 length: 16 residues. CDR1 DFQATT and CDR2 SNEGSKA come from the germline V gene (reference sequence).

V and J are TRBV7-9 and TRBJ1-1; possibly TRBD1 for D (6 bases). This CDR3 spans 15 amino acids. Trimming cost V 5 bases and J 1 base, with 14 bases left between them. Germline CDR1 is SEHNR and CDR2 is FQNEAQ (reference sequence). The CDR3 DNA reads TGTGCCAGCAGCCCCCGTGGGGGCTGGAACACTGAAGCTTTCTTT. Amino acid sequence: CASSPRGGWNTEAFF.

The chain uses TRBV3-1 and TRBJ2-1; TRBD2 aligns across 8 bases. Germline-derived CDR1 and CDR2 are LGHDT and YNNKEL (reference sequence). The CDR3 has 15 residues. The J segment lost 6 bases and the V segment lost 4 bases, leaving 8 bases of the junction unmatched. CDR3 in amino acids: CASSRRGAISNEQFF. CDR3 DNA sequence: TGTGCCAGCAGCCGGCGGGGGGCCATCTCCAATGAGCAGTTCTTC.

V and J are TRBV6-1 and TRBJ2-5, with TRBD2 matching over 14 bases. CDR1 MNHNS and CDR2 SASEGT come from the germline V gene. Trimming at V came to 5 bases and at J to 4 bases, leaving 9 bases not matched to a gene. This CDR3 has 17 amino acids. The DNA of the CDR3 is TGTGCCAGCAGTCCATCGGGACTAGCGGGAGCAGGAGAGACCCAGTACTTC. Amino acid sequence: CASSPSGLAGAGETQYF.

This clonotype was seen a few times. The chain employs TRBV10-3 and TRBJ2-2, with 9 bases that match TRBD1. V dropped 3 bases and J dropped 3; count of bases not matched to a gene: 5. Germline V gene data show CDR1 as ENHRY and CDR2 as SYGVKD. There are 16 residues in the CDR3. The CDR3 loop is CAISENRGLDTGELFF. The CDR3 coding sequence is TGTGCCATCAGTGAAAACAGGGGGCTGGACACCGGGGAGCTGTTTTTT.

This chain uses TRBV7-9 with TRBJ2-5; 8 bases are shared with TRBD2. Germline trimming cut 4 bases from V and 4 bases from J; bases unmatched to any gene: 8. The CDR3 sequence is 15 residues long. The germline gives CDR1 SEHNR, CDR2 FQNEAQ (reference sequence). The CDR3 region has the DNA TGTGCCAGCAGCTCTGGGACTAGTGAGGGAGAGACCCAGTACTTC. It specifies CASSSGTSEGETQYF.

This clonotype came up a few times. The chain is built from TRBV12-3 or TRBV12-4 and TRBJ1-1; D remains ambiguous. The ends were cut back, 6 bases at V and 3 bases at J, with 5 bases in the middle. This CDR3 region has 11 residues. CDR3 DNA: TGTGCCAGCAGGCAAGACACTGAAGCTTTCTTT. Translation: CASRQDTEAFF.